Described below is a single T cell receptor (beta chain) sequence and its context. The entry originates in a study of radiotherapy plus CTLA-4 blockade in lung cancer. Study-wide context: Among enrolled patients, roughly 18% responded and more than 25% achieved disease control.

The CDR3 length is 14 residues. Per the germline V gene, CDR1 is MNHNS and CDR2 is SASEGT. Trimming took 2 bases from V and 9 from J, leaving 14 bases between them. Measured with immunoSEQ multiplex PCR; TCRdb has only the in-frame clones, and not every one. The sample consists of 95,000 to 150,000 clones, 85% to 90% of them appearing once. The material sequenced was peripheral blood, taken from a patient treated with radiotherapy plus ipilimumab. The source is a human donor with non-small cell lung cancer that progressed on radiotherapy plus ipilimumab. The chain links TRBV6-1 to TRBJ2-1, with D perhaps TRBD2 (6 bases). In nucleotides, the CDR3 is TGTGCCAGCAGTGAAATGTACGCGACTAGTGAGCAGTTCTTC. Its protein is CASSEMYATSEQFF.